This T cell receptor (beta chain) was found in a study of blood T cell repertoires in COVID-19. From germline, CDR1 is SNHLY and CDR2 FYNNEI. V was pared by 6 bases and J by 0 bases, with 13 bases between. The CDR3 has 15 amino acids. Per the authors' pipeline: Reference gene primer amplification yielded estimated nucleated cell counts. The method was immunoSEQ multiplex PCR; TCRdb's version includes in-frame clones alone and lacks a portion of them. The V and J calls and the clone size are those of that table, but D and trimming were determined from the DNA. This table holds nearly 350,000 clones, about 88% found once.

The specimen was PBMCs or T cells enriched from blood (not recorded which). This chain joins TRBV2 and TRBJ2-3; no reliable D call. This clonotype was sampled from a woman aged 25 to 39 who had recovered from COVID-19. CDR3 amino acids: CASSTQSTSTDTQYF. CDR3 in DNA: TGTGCCAGCAGCACACAGAGTACTAGCACAGATACGCAGTATTTT.